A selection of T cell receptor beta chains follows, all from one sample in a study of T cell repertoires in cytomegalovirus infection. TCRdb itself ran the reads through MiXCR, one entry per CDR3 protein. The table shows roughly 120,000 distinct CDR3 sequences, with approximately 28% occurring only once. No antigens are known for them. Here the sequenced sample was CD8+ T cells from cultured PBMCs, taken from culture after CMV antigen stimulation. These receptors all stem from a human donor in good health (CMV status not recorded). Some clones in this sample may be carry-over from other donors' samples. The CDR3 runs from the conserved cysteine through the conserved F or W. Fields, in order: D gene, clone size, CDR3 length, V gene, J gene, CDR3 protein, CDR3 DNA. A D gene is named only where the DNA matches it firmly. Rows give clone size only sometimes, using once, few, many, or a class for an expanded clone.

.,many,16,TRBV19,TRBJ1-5,CATTTYGGYSNQPQHF,TGTGCCACCACAACGTACGGGGGATATAGCAATCAGCCCCAGCATTTT
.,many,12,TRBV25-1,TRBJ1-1,CASSPGPLEAFF,TGTGCCAGCAGCCCTGGACCGCTTGAAGCTTTCTTT
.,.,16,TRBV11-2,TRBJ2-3,CASSSEREAFTDTQYF,TGTGCCAGCAGCTCGGAGCGAGAAGCTTTCACAGATACGCAGTATTTT
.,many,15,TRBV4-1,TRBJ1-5,CASSPFWGRAQPQHF,TGCGCCAGCAGCCCATTTTGGGGGAGAGCACAGCCCCAGCATTTT
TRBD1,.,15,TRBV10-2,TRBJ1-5,CASSAGQSSNQPQHF,TGCGCCAGCAGTGCGGGACAGAGTAGCAATCAGCCCCAGCATTTT
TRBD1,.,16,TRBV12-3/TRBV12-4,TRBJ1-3,CASSLARGPSGNTIYF,TGTGCCAGCAGTTTAGCAAGGGGGCCCTCTGGAAACACCATATATTTT
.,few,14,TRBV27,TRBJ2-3,CASSLTGSPDTQYF,TGTGCCAGCAGTCTCACGGGAAGCCCAGATACGCAGTATTTT
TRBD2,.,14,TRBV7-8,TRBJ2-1,CACHGLAGVNEQFF,TGTGCCTGCCACGGACTAGCGGGGGTCAATGAGCAGTTCTTC
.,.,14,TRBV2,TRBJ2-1,CASKGEDTSNEQFF,TGTGCCAGCAAGGGCGAGGACACATCCAATGAGCAGTTCTTC
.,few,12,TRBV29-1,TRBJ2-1,CSVGAVGNEQFF,TGCAGCGTCGGAGCGGTTGGCAATGAGCAGTTCTTC